This T cell receptor (beta chain) is drawn from a study of blood T cell repertoires in COVID-19. Study-level background: Collection of acute and convalescent COVID-19 samples took place in the United States, Italy and Spain. PBMCs, B-cell-depleted T cells, or T cells were the source of the cDNA or gDNA that made up the material.

In the source study's methods: Nucleated cell counts were estimated from reference gene primer amplification. Assay: immunoSEQ multiplex PCR; the TCRdb copy retains only in-frame clones and omits some. The DNA was the basis for D and trimming; V, J and clone size are from that table. This sample has about 250,000 clones; roughly four fifths occur once, and the top ten carry about 4.5%. The CDR3 length is 13 residues. The germline CDR1 and CDR2 sequences are MNHNS and SASEGT. V lost 10 bases and J lost 1, with 14 bases in between. The chain links TRBV6-1 to TRBJ2-7; unclear D gene. Material: peripheral blood. The TCR comes from a woman between 65 and 79 years old with acute or convalescent COVID-19. CDR3 sequence: CATLSTHSYEQYF. The CDR3 nucleotides read TGTGCCACCTTATCGACACATTCCTACGAGCAGTACTTC.